The 19 T cell receptor beta chains in this list originate from one sample, sequenced in a study of control samples from healthy donors and cancer patients. Sequenced by immunoSEQ multiplex PCR; TCRdb stores in-frame clones only, minus some. The sample lists around 78,000 clones, around 94% seen once, with approximately 4.8% in the top ten. Source material: blood. The receptors were gathered from a woman younger than 35 in good health.

The rearrangement links TRBV11-2 to TRBJ1-2, with unresolved D. With 0 bases removed from V and 1 base from J, the gap between germline ends came to 9 bases. Germline V gene sequence: CDR1 SGHAT, CDR2 FQNNGV. The CDR3 is 15 residues long. This chain's CDR3 is CASSLDPAGNYGYTF. The DNA for the CDR3 is TGTGCCAGCAGCTTAGATCCCGCGGGTAACTATGGCTACACCTTC.

The chain carries TRBV5-4 and TRBJ2-7; 7 bases map to TRBD2. The germline V gene encodes CDR1 SGHNT and CDR2 YYREEE (reference sequence). V was clipped by 0 bases and J by 6 bases; unmatched bases: 9. This CDR3 spans 15 amino acids. Written as DNA, the CDR3 is TGTGCCAGCAGCTTGGCCCTGGCGGGAGTCACCGAGCAGTACTTC. Residues: CASSLALAGVTEQYF.

The chain carries TRBV20-1 and TRBJ2-3, with D unresolved. V lost 3 bases and J lost 5, with 18 bases in between. Per germline, CDR1 DFQATT and CDR2 SNEGSKA (reference sequence). The CDR3 consists of 15 residues. The CDR3 loop reads CSASSGRAPQDTQYF. CDR3 bases: TGCAGTGCTAGTAGTGGACGGGCCCCACAAGATACGCAGTATTTT.

The J gene is TRBJ2-1, the V gene TRBV24-1, with 9 bases fitting TRBD2. Germline assignment: CDR1 KGHDR and CDR2 SFDVKD. This CDR3 region has 19 residues. V trimming: 1 base; J trimming: 2 bases; junction bases outside the gene matches: 11. CDR3 sequence: CATSDLKRGEGRTYNEQFF. The DNA of the CDR3 is TGTGCCACCAGTGATTTAAAGCGGGGGGAAGGCAGGACCTACAATGAGCAGTTCTTC.

The chain carries TRBV28 and TRBJ2-3; D is unclear. The CDR3 consists of 16 residues. Germline V lookup: CDR1 MDHEN, CDR2 SYDVKM. Trimming shortened V by 7 bases and J by 2 bases, and 19 bases separated the two germline ends. DNA of the CDR3: TGTGCCAGCAATTCTCTGGGTGGGTTACACACAGATACGCAGTATTTT. Protein product: CASNSLGGLHTDTQYF.

This chain links TRBV28 with TRBJ2-1, with 11 positions matching TRBD1. The J segment lost 9 bases and the V segment lost 5 bases, leaving 6 bases of the junction unmatched. This CDR3 has 14 residues. Looked up from germline, CDR1 is MDHEN and CDR2 is SYDVKM. The CDR3 nucleotides read TGTGCCAGCAGTGGACAGGGGGCGCAAGGTGAGCAGTTCTTC. Its translation: CASSGQGAQGEQFF. Combining the CDR3 with reference TRBV28 and TRBJ2-1 gives the whole variable domain DVKVTQSSRYLVKRTGEKVFLECVQDMDHENMFWYRQDPGLGLRLIYFSYDVKMKEKGDIPEGYSVSREKKERFSLILESASTNQTSMYLCASSGQGAQGEQFFGPGTRLTVL.

The V and J genes are TRBV7-9 and TRBJ1-2; no definite D call. The CDR3 loop spans 17 amino acids. Trimming removed 1 base from V and 0 bases from J, with 15 bases in between. In germline, CDR1 is SEHNR, CDR2 FQNEAQ (reference sequence). The CDR3: CASSLDRASWANYGYTF. The CDR3 coding sequence is TGTGCCAGCAGCTTAGACCGAGCCTCCTGGGCTAACTATGGCTACACCTTC. Together with reference TRBV7-9 and TRBJ1-2, the CDR3 gives the full variable domain: DTGVSQNPRHKITKRGQNVTFRCDPISEHNRLYWYRQTLGQGPEFLTYFQNEAQLEKSRLLSDRFSAERPKGSFSTLEIQRTEQGDSAMYLCASSLDRASWANYGYTFGSGTRLTVV.

V usage is TRBV2 and J usage is TRBJ2-2; perhaps TRBD1 as D (5 bases). Trimming took off 5 bases at V and 5 bases at J, with 6 bases between the two ends. Germline CDR1 reads SNHLY; CDR2 reads FYNNEI. This CDR3 spans 12 amino acids. As DNA, the CDR3 is TGTGCCAGCAGTCAGGGAACCGGGGAGCTGTTTTTT. It specifies CASSQGTGELFF.

The chain uses TRBV29-1 and TRBJ2-3; D gene unclear. Germline CDR1 is SQVTM and CDR2 is ANQGSEA. CDR3 length: 10 residues. The V and J ends lost 2 bases and 5 bases respectively, with 2 bases between them. The CDR3 loop is CSVEIDTQYF. CDR3 DNA sequence: TGCAGCGTTGAAATAGATACGCAGTATTTT.

The CDR3 spells CASSLEAPTYEQYF. In DNA, the CDR3 is TGCGCCAGCAGCTTGGAGGCGCCTACCTACGAGCAGTACTTC. This chain links TRBV5-1 with TRBJ2-7, with D unclear. This CDR3 is built from 14 residues. The V and J ends lost 0 bases and 2 bases respectively, with 9 bases between them. Per the germline V gene, CDR1 is SGHRS and CDR2 is YFSETQ.

This rearrangement joins TRBV19 to TRBJ2-5; no clear D gene. The germline CDR1 and CDR2 sequences are LNHDA and SQIVND (reference sequence). The CDR3 runs 16 residues. V gave up 1 base and J gave up 2 bases, with 14 bases separating them. As DNA, the CDR3 is TGTGCCAGTAGTATAGCGTCGGAGTTGGGGCAAGAGACCCAGTACTTC. It encodes CASSIASELGQETQYF.

This chain links TRBV28 with TRBJ1-2; no clear D gene. Germline CDR1 and CDR2: MDHEN and SYDVKM. Trimming pared 3 bases from V and 2 bases from J, leaving 7 bases between. The CDR3 runs 13 residues. The CDR3, as DNA: TGTGCCAGCAGTTTTGACCGAAACTATGGCTACACCTTC. Translated: CASSFDRNYGYTF.

V and J are TRBV11-1 and TRBJ1-3; 7 bases match TRBD1. Trimming removed 4 bases from V and 4 bases from J; junction bases left unmatched: 4. The CDR3 consists of 14 residues. Germline V CDR1 and CDR2: SGHAT, FQDESV (reference sequence). CDR3 sequence reads: CASSSRDRGNTIYF. The CDR3 DNA reads TGTGCCAGCAGCTCCCGGGACAGAGGAAACACCATATATTTT.

The gene calls are TRBV24-1 and TRBJ2-1, with TRBD2 identical over 9 bases. Trimming at V came to 4 bases and at J to 4 bases, leaving 13 bases not matched to a gene. Germline V gene lookup returns CDR1 KGHDR and CDR2 SFDVKD. CDR3 length: 18 amino acids. CDR3 in amino acids: CATSDRTAGLAVYNEQFF. The CDR3, as DNA: TGTGCCACCAGTGACCGAACCGCGGGACTAGCAGTTTACAATGAGCAGTTCTTC.

The chain has TRBV7-8 and TRBJ2-2; D call uncertain. The CDR3 consists of 13 residues. V shed 2 bases and J shed 2 bases, with 3 bases lying between them. The germline V gene has CDR1 SGHVS and CDR2 FQNEAQ. The CDR3 DNA reads TGTGCCAGCAGCTTAAGCAACACCGGGGAGCTGTTTTTT. Its translation is CASSLSNTGELFF.

J is TRBJ2-5 and V is TRBV5-1; D is ambiguous. Germline V gene lookup returns CDR1 SGHRS and CDR2 YFSETQ. The length of the CDR3 is 13 residues. Trimming removed 7 bases from V and 0 bases from J, with 10 bases in between. DNA of the CDR3: TGCGCCAGCTTCGGCGAGTACCAAGAGACCCAGTACTTC. Protein sequence: CASFGEYQETQYF.

This clone was recorded only once. This rearrangement joins TRBV7-3 to TRBJ2-7; D uncertain. With 1 base removed from V and 6 bases from J, the gap between germline ends came to 7 bases. Germline assignment: CDR1 SGHTA and CDR2 FQGTGA. This CDR3 has 12 amino acids. This chain's CDR3 is CASSLSPGEQYF. The DNA for the CDR3 is TGTGCCAGCAGCTTAAGCCCTGGCGAGCAGTACTTC.

The rearrangement joins TRBV6-5 to TRBJ1-5; possible D gene TRBD1, 6 bases. Trimming stripped 5 bases from V and 4 bases from J, with 9 bases between. The CDR3 consists of 13 residues. Germline CDR1 MNHEY, CDR2 SVGAGI. CDR3 nucleotide sequence: TGTGCCAGCAGTAACGACAGGAATCAGCCCCAGCATTTT. Translating gives CASSNDRNQPQHF.

The V gene is TRBV20-1, the J gene TRBJ2-1; the D is unclear. Trimming stripped 6 bases from V and 5 bases from J, with 5 bases between. The CDR3 has 10 amino acids. Germline values: CDR1 DFQATT, CDR2 SNEGSKA (reference sequence). Here the CDR3 DNA reads TGCAGTGCCACACACAATGAGCAGTTCTTC. Encoded protein: CSATHNEQFF.